This TCR beta chain stems from a study of control samples from healthy donors and cancer patients. Only in-frame clones appear in the TCRdb table, and some are missing; sequencing was by immunoSEQ multiplex PCR. This table has 170,000 or so clones, about nine tenths appearing once. The clonotype was recovered from a woman between 35 and 50 years old in good health. The sample comprised blood.

CDR3 in amino acids: CASSPVNSPLHF. CDR3 DNA: TGTGCCAGCAGCCCAGTTAATTCACCCCTCCACTTT. The rearrangement uses TRBV7-8 and TRBJ1-6; D is uncertain. The CDR3 runs 12 residues. V dropped 5 bases and J dropped 6 bases, with 5 bases sitting between them. Germline assignment: CDR1 SGHVS and CDR2 FQNEAQ.